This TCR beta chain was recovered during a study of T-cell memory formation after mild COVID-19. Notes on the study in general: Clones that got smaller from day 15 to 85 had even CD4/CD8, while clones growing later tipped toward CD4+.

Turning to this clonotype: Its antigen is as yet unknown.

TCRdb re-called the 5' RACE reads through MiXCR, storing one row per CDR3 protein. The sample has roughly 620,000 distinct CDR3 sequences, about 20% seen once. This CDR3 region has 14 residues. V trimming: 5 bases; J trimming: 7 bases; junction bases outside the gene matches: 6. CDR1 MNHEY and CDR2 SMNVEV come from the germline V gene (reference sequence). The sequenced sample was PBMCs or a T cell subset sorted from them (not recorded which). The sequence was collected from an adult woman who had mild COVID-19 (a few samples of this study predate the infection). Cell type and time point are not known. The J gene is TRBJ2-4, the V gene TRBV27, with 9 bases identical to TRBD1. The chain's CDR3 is CASSEGTGMNIQYF. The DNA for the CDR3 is TGTGCCAGCAGTGAAGGGACAGGGATGAACATTCAGTACTTC.